These T cell receptor beta chains were read from a single sample in a study of cytomegalovirus exposure and HLA in healthy donors. The method was immunoSEQ multiplex PCR; TCRdb's version includes in-frame clones alone and lacks a portion of them. The sample carries about 130,000 clones, about two thirds recorded once. The sequencing sample was made of PBMCs. The receptors derive from a man aged 55 to 70 in good health and CMV-seropositive. The CDR3 runs from the conserved cysteine through the conserved F or W. Each record gives: V gene, J gene, clone size, CDR3 protein. Clone size is given for some rows only: seen once, a few or many times, or a class if the clone is expanded.

V gene: TRBV28; J gene: TRBJ1-4; clone size: once; CDR3 protein: CASTTADRDEKLFF
V gene: TRBV5-1; J gene: TRBJ2-5; clone size: few; CDR3 protein: CASSPLDGGYQETQYF
V gene: TRBV30; J gene: TRBJ1-2; clone size: NA; CDR3 protein: CAWSEIGPGVSGYTF
V gene: TRBV15; J gene: TRBJ2-5; clone size: NA; CDR3 protein: CATSFQGAQYF
V gene: TRBV9; J gene: TRBJ2-5; clone size: NA; CDR3 protein: CASSVEGRGAQYF
V gene: TRBV28; J gene: TRBJ1-6; clone size: once; CDR3 protein: CASSAGKRDNSPLHF
V gene: TRBV5-1; J gene: TRBJ2-6; clone size: few; CDR3 protein: CASSFTGGAGGANVLTF
V gene: TRBV2; J gene: TRBJ1-2; clone size: NA; CDR3 protein: CASRGDGEAYYGYTF
V gene: TRBV4-1; J gene: TRBJ2-1; clone size: NA; CDR3 protein: CASSQEASYNEQFF
V gene: TRBV10-1; J gene: TRBJ2-5; clone size: NA; CDR3 protein: CASRRTGAYVGGKTQYF
V gene: TRBV11-2; J gene: TRBJ1-2; clone size: NA; CDR3 protein: CASSLMVGTETYGYTF
V gene: TRBV29-1; J gene: TRBJ2-5; clone size: NA; CDR3 protein: CSGAGEETQYF
V gene: TRBV6-1; J gene: TRBJ2-5; clone size: NA; CDR3 protein: CASKGWEYQETQYF
V gene: TRBV7-3; J gene: TRBJ2-2; clone size: NA; CDR3 protein: CASSPPGTGELFF
V gene: TRBV6-6; J gene: TRBJ1-2; clone size: few; CDR3 protein: CASSPGTGYGYTF
V gene: TRBV6-1; J gene: TRBJ1-5; clone size: NA; CDR3 protein: CASSGDRGLYQPQHF
V gene: TRBV20-1; J gene: TRBJ1-2; clone size: NA; CDR3 protein: CSASGSGYTF
V gene: TRBV27; J gene: TRBJ1-6; clone size: NA; CDR3 protein: CASSRPRDRYNSPLHF
V gene: TRBV19; J gene: TRBJ1-2; clone size: NA; CDR3 protein: CASTAGQEYGYTF
V gene: TRBV5-5; J gene: TRBJ2-5; clone size: NA; CDR3 protein: CASSDPGGGETQYF
V gene: TRBV4-2; J gene: TRBJ2-1; clone size: NA; CDR3 protein: CASSYGTSGGGEQFF
V gene: TRBV7-2; J gene: TRBJ1-4; clone size: NA; CDR3 protein: CASSPGTAEKLFF
V gene: TRBV30; J gene: NA; clone size: NA; CDR3 protein: CAWSVSLYYEQYF
V gene: TRBV4-2; J gene: TRBJ2-1; clone size: once; CDR3 protein: CASSQSSGTSGGAHEQFF
V gene: TRBV6-5; J gene: TRBJ2-2; clone size: NA; CDR3 protein: CASKLPTSGAGELFF
V gene: TRBV5-1; J gene: TRBJ1-1; clone size: NA; CDR3 protein: CASSLRTGNTEAFF
V gene: TRBV28; J gene: TRBJ2-2; clone size: few; CDR3 protein: CASSFAGGMSGELFF
V gene: TRBV7-8; J gene: TRBJ2-3; clone size: NA; CDR3 protein: CASSAARSDTQYF
V gene: TRBV7-9; J gene: TRBJ2-5; clone size: NA; CDR3 protein: CASSFGTTEETQYF
V gene: TRBV18; J gene: TRBJ1-2; clone size: once; CDR3 protein: CASSPPGQDGGYTF
V gene: TRBV5-1; J gene: TRBJ2-7; clone size: NA; CDR3 protein: CASRATGTTYEQYF
V gene: TRBV18; J gene: TRBJ2-5; clone size: NA; CDR3 protein: CASSPGVRGEETQYF
V gene: TRBV18; J gene: TRBJ2-1; clone size: NA; CDR3 protein: CASSPRGVSEQFF
V gene: TRBV30; J gene: TRBJ1-1; clone size: few; CDR3 protein: CAWNLQGPANTEAFF
V gene: TRBV2; J gene: TRBJ1-1; clone size: NA; CDR3 protein: CASSDNGEYTEAFF
V gene: TRBV5-6; J gene: TRBJ1-5; clone size: NA; CDR3 protein: CASSSDISNQPQHF
V gene: TRBV6-5; J gene: TRBJ2-7; clone size: once; CDR3 protein: CASSSVGQVNYEQYF